The clone carrying this T cell receptor (beta chain) has ten or more counts. The germline V and J ends were trimmed by 0 bases and 7 bases, with 13 bases remaining between them. Germline V gives CDR1 SGHTA, CDR2 FQGTGA. CDR3 length: 14 amino acids. This sample was taken from a study of regulatory T cells in long-lasting Graves disease. Arm-PCR with iRepertoire HTBI primers amplified the CDR3 regions for these TCR beta libraries. One entry per CDR3 protein results from TCRdb running MiXCR on the multiplex PCR reads. The table records 400,000 to 500,000 distinct CDR3 sequences, about 15% of them present only once. The time point: newly diagnosed GD, antithyroid drugs for less than 3 months. Preparation of the TCR library used RNA extracted from PBMCs. The sample also formed part of further work on T cells in Graves' hyperthyroidism and ophthalmopathy. As that report states: Stable hyperthyroidism was separated from ophthalmopathy by a model based on 13 V-J features.

The sample consisted of peripheral blood mononuclear cells (PBMCs), taken at new diagnosis, from a patient treated with antithyroid drugs. This clonotype was sampled from a woman under 30 with Graves disease. The genes are TRBV7-3 and TRBJ2-7; no clear D. The CDR3 sequence: CASSLTALAREQYF. Written as DNA, the CDR3 is TGTGCCAGCAGCTTAACCGCCCTGGCTAGGGAGCAGTACTTC.